A selection of T cell receptor beta chains follows, all from one sample in a study of PD-L1 blockade in urothelial cancer. Assay used: immunoSEQ multiplex PCR; TCRdb lists only in-frame clones, some missing. The table lists 55,000 to 80,000 clones, approximately 86% of them singletons. The specimen comprised PBMCs, sampled around atezolizumab (anti-PD-L1) treatment. All receptors come from a man between 60 and 75 years old with urothelial cancer. Each CDR3 is given with its conserved first and last residue. The D gene is left open where the match is weak. Only some rows state a clone size, as once, few, many or a class for expanded clones.

D	J	size	V	CDR3	DNA
TRBD1	TRBJ1-3	-	TRBV9	CASSVGDRGFSGNTIYF	TGTGCCAGCAGCGTAGGGGACAGGGGATTCTCAGGAAACACCATATATTTT
TRBD2	TRBJ2-5	-	TRBV5-1	CASSLVRGGRETQYF	TGCGCCAGCAGCTTGGTCCGGGGGGGCCGTGAGACCCAGTACTTC
-	TRBJ1-1	-	TRBV11-3	CASSLGGDSTEAFF	TGTGCCAGCAGCTTAGGCGGAGATAGTACTGAAGCTTTCTTT
TRBD1	TRBJ2-7	once	TRBV6-1	CASSANRGGYEQYF	TGTGCCAGCAGTGCGAACAGGGGTGGCTACGAGCAGTACTTC
-	TRBJ2-2	-	TRBV4-3	CASSQVGRVTGELFF	TGCGCCAGCAGCCAAGTTGGCAGGGTCACCGGGGAGCTGTTTTTT
-	TRBJ2-1	-	TRBV7-3	CASSPTRDSGYNEQFF	TGTGCCAGCAGCCCCACCCGGGACTCGGGCTACAATGAGCAGTTCTTC
-	TRBJ1-3	-	TRBV5-1	CASSLENNRNTIYF	TGCGCCAGCAGCTTGGAAAACAATCGAAACACCATATATTTT
-	TRBJ2-6	-	TRBV6-5	CASTRQFSGANVLTF	TGTGCCAGCACCAGACAGTTCTCTGGGGCCAACGTCCTGACTTTC
TRBD1	TRBJ1-1	-	TRBV18	CASSDRAMNEAFF	TGTGCCAGCTCAGACAGGGCCATGAATGAAGCTTTCTTT
TRBD1	TRBJ2-7	-	TRBV15	CATRRGYSRDRGVDEQYF	TGTGCCACCAGGAGAGGGTATAGCCGGGACAGGGGAGTTGACGAGCAGTACTTC
TRBD2	TRBJ2-4	-	TRBV6-1	CASSELTGFSSGKNIQYF	TGTGCCAGCAGTGAGCTTACAGGTTTCTCTAGCGGCAAAAACATTCAGTACTTC
TRBD1	TRBJ1-4	-	TRBV7-9	CASSLGTDPTNEKLFF	TGTGCCAGCAGCTTGGGGACAGACCCAACTAATGAAAAACTGTTTTTT
TRBD1	TRBJ2-1	-	TRBV6-1	CASSDWQGARDEQFF	TGTGCCAGCAGTGATTGGCAGGGGGCTAGGGATGAGCAGTTCTTC
-	TRBJ1-1	-	TRBV5-1	CASSLDQGLGTEAFF	TGCGCCAGCAGCTTGGATCAGGGGCTAGGCACTGAAGCTTTCTTT
TRBD1	TRBJ1-4	-	TRBV10-1	CASYRGRVEKLFF	TGCGCCAGCTACAGGGGGCGTGTTGAAAAACTGTTTTTT
TRBD2	TRBJ2-7	-	TRBV7-2	CASSFSGGIYEQYF	TGTGCCAGCAGCTTTAGCGGGGGGATCTACGAGCAGTACTTC
-	TRBJ1-5	-	TRBV10-1	CASSRTASGPQHF	TGCGCCAGCAGTAGGACGGCCAGCGGGCCCCAGCATTTT
TRBD1	TRBJ2-5	-	TRBV29-1	CSVAGGQGSQETQYF	TGCAGCGTTGCGGGCGGACAGGGATCCCAAGAGACCCAGTACTTC
-	TRBJ2-7	-	TRBV11-3	CASSSGVEQYF	TGTGCCAGCAGCTCAGGGGTCGAGCAGTACTTC
TRBD1	TRBJ1-2	-	TRBV10-1	CASSPGGDYGYTF	TGCGCCAGCAGTCCAGGGGGAGACTATGGCTACACCTTC
TRBD1	TRBJ1-4	-	TRBV7-2	CASSPDRAKEKLFF	TGTGCCAGCAGCCCGGACAGGGCAAAGGAAAAACTGTTTTTT
-	TRBJ2-1	-	TRBV13	CASSSSSYNEQFF	TGTGCCAGCAGCTCCTCGAGTTACAATGAGCAGTTCTTC
-	TRBJ2-2	-	TRBV30	CAWSLGGIGGAGELFF	TGTGCCTGGAGTCTAGGGGGAATAGGTGGGGCCGGGGAGCTGTTTTTT
TRBD1	TRBJ2-7	-	TRBV30	CAWSRDSGLYEQYF	TGTGCCTGGAGCCGGGACAGCGGACTCTACGAGCAGTACTTC
TRBD1	TRBJ2-2	-	TRBV4-1	CASSRGQGATGELFF	TGCGCCAGCAGCCGGGGACAGGGGGCCACCGGGGAGCTGTTTTTT
-	TRBJ2-7	-	TRBV5-4	CASSLDFSADYEQYF	TGTGCCAGCAGCTTGGATTTTAGCGCCGACTACGAGCAGTACTTC
-	TRBJ2-1	-	TRBV29-1	CSGDVYEQFF	TGCAGCGGCGATGTGTATGAGCAGTTCTTC
-	TRBJ1-6	-	TRBV7-2	CASSLSYTNNSPLHF	TGTGCCAGCAGCTTAAGTTACACCAATAATTCACCCCTCCACTTT
TRBD2	TRBJ2-2	-	TRBV10-3	CATSTSGTSTGELFF	TGTGCCACGTCAACCTCAGGGACTAGCACCGGGGAGCTGTTTTTT
-	TRBJ2-1	few	TRBV1	CTSSHTAGNNEQFF	TGCACCAGCAGCCACACAGCGGGGAACAATGAGCAGTTCTTC
-	TRBJ1-4	-	TRBV5-1	CASRVATNEKLFF	TGCGCCAGCAGGGTAGCAACTAATGAAAAACTGTTTTTT
TRBD1	TRBJ1-2	once	TRBV2	CASNQDREVYGYTF	TGTGCCAGCAACCAGGACAGGGAAGTCTATGGCTACACCTTC
-	TRBJ2-7	-	TRBV7-2	CASSLARYEQYF	TGTGCCAGCAGCTTAGCGAGGTATGAGCAGTACTTC
-	TRBJ2-6	-	TRBV5-1	CASSLDSLSGANVLTF	TGCGCCAGCAGCTTGGACAGCCTATCTGGGGCCAACGTCCTGACTTTC
-	TRBJ2-3	-	TRBV7-9	CASAGSTFTDTQYF	TGTGCCAGCGCCGGGAGCACTTTCACAGATACGCAGTATTTT
-	TRBJ2-2	-	TRBV15	CATSRDSGQYTGELFF	TGTGCCACCAGCAGAGATAGCGGACAATACACCGGGGAGCTGTTTTTT
TRBD2	TRBJ2-1	-	TRBV7-6	CASSLAFQRGWFNEQFF	TGTGCCAGCAGCTTAGCGTTCCAGCGGGGGTGGTTCAATGAGCAGTTCTTC
TRBD1	TRBJ1-2	-	TRBV29-1	CSVIPTGQGFNYGYTF	TGCAGCGTTATCCCTACGGGACAGGGGTTTAACTATGGCTACACCTTC
TRBD1	TRBJ2-5	few	TRBV29-1	CSGWTGLPQETQYF	TGCAGCGGTTGGACAGGGCTTCCCCAAGAGACCCAGTACTTC
-	TRBJ2-5	-	TRBV5-1	CASSLWGGPQETQYF	TGCGCCAGCAGCTTGTGGGGGGGGCCACAAGAGACCCAGTACTTC
-	TRBJ2-3	-	TRBV30	CAWREGGAKDTQYF	TGTGCCTGGAGGGAGGGGGGGGCAAAAGATACGCAGTATTTT
TRBD1	TRBJ2-2	-	TRBV25-1	CATRGSGTGNTGELFF	TGTGCCACGAGGGGGTCCGGGACAGGGAACACCGGGGAGCTGTTTTTT
TRBD2	TRBJ2-1	few	TRBV10-1	CASSEFDSGATEQFF	TGCGCCAGCAGTGAGTTTGATAGCGGGGCGACCGAGCAGTTCTTC
-	TRBJ2-4	-	TRBV30	CAWSVTGAKNIQYF	TGTGCCTGGAGTGTAACAGGGGCCAAAAACATTCAGTACTTC
-	TRBJ1-1	-	TRBV10-3	CAISEGGEVRGGNTEAFF	TGTGCCATCAGTGAGGGGGGGGAGGTGAGGGGCGGAAACACTGAAGCTTTCTTT
-	TRBJ2-1	-	TRBV7-9	CASSLGQGGDNEQFF	TGTGCCAGCAGCTTAGGACAGGGAGGTGACAATGAGCAGTTCTTC
TRBD2	TRBJ2-7	-	TRBV5-4	CASSQVVGGAGAYEQYF	TGTGCCAGCAGCCAAGTGGTCGGGGGGGCAGGGGCCTACGAGCAGTACTTC
TRBD2	TRBJ2-5	-	TRBV6-1	CASKRPAGGLETQYF	TGTGCCAGCAAAAGGCCAGCGGGGGGTTTGGAGACCCAGTACTTC
-	TRBJ1-2	-	TRBV19	CASSIDNGIGGYTF	TGTGCCAGTAGTATCGACAACGGAATAGGAGGCTACACCTTC
TRBD2	TRBJ2-7	-	TRBV4-1	CASSRSGGAYEQYF	TGCGCCAGCAGCCGAAGTGGGGGGGCCTACGAGCAGTACTTC
-	TRBJ1-2	few	TRBV6-6	CASSHGTPEDGYTF	TGTGCCAGCAGTCACGGGACACCTGAAGATGGCTACACCTTC